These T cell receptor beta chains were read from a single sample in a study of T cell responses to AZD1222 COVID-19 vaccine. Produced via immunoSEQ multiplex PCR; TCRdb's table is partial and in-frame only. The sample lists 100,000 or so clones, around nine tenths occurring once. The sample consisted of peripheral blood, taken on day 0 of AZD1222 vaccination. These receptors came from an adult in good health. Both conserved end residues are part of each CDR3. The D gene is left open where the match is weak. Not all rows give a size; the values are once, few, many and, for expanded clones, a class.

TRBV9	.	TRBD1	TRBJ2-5	TGTGCCAGCAGCTTTCAGGGGGCTCGTGAGACCCAGTACTTC	CASSFQGARETQYF
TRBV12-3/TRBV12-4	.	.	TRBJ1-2	TGTGCCAGCAGTTTAGGGCAGGGATGGGGCTACACCTTC	CASSLGQGWGYTF
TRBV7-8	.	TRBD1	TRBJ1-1	TGTGCCAGCAGCCGGGACAGGGTGAATGAAGCTTTCTTT	CASSRDRVNEAFF
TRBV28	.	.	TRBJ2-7	TGTGCCAGCAGTTTATCTACCGGACTAGGGACACCTACCTCCTACGAGCAGTACTTC	CASSLSTGLGTPTSYEQYF
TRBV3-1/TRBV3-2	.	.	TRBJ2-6	TGTGCCAGCAGCCAAGTTAGAGACCCTGGGGCCAACGTCCTGACTTTC	CASSQVRDPGANVLTF
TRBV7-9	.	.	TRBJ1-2	TGTGCCAGCAGCTTTAATTTAGCGGCAGCATCGCCCCTGTATGGCTACACCTTC	CASSFNLAAASPLYGYTF
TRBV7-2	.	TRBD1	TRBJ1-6	TGTGCCAGCAGCCGGACAGGGGGCAATAATTCACCCCTCCACTTT	CASSRTGGNNSPLHF
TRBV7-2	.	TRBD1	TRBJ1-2	TGTGCCAGCAGCCCCCGGACAGGGGGCCCCGGTGGCTACACCTTC	CASSPRTGGPGGYTF
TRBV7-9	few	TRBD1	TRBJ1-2	TGTGCCAGCAGCATACAGGGGTTTGGAAATGGCTACACCTTC	CASSIQGFGNGYTF
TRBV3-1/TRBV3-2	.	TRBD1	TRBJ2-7	TGTGCCAGCAGCCAAGGATGGACAGGGGGCGTCGGCGAGCAGTACTTC	CASSQGWTGGVGEQYF
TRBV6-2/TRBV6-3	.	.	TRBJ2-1	TGTGCCAGCAGCCGAAGCGCAGGGGCCGCGAACAACAATGAGCAGTTCTTC	CASSRSAGAANNNEQFF
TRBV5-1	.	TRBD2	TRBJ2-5	TGCGCCAGCCACCTAGCGGGGGGGCAAGAGACCCAGTACTTC	CASHLAGGQETQYF
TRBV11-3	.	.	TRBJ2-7	TGTGCCAGCAGCAAAGGACGTAGCTCCTACGAGCAGTACTTC	CASSKGRSSYEQYF
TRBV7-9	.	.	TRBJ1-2	TGTGCCAGCAGCGTACAGGTTAGGGGTGGCTACACCTTC	CASSVQVRGGYTF
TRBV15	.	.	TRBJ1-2	TGTGCCACCAGCAGAGATCGACGGGTTTCCTACACCTTC	CATSRDRRVSYTF
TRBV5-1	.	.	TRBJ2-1	TGCGCCAGCAGCTTAGGAATAAACTATGAGCAGTTCTTC	CASSLGINYEQFF
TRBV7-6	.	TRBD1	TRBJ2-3	TGTGCCAGCAGCCCGGGACAGTGGCTCACAGATACGCAGTATTTT	CASSPGQWLTDTQYF
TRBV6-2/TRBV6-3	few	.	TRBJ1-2	TGTGCCAGCAGTAAGCAGGACAATAGACGCTACACCTTC	CASSKQDNRRYTF
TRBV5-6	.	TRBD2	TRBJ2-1	TGTGCCAGCAGCCCTGGCGGGGGTATTAGGGATGAGCAGTTCTTC	CASSPGGGIRDEQFF
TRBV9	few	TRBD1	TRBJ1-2	TGTGCCAGCAGCGTAGTGACAGGGTCACCTGCTGGCTACACCTTC	CASSVVTGSPAGYTF
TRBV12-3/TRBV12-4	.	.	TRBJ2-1	TGTGCCATCTCCTCCTACAATGAGCAGTTCTTC	CAISSYNEQFF
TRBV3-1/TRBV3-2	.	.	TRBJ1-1	TGTGCCAGCAGCCACGCTGCTGAAGCTTTCTTT	CASSHAAEAFF
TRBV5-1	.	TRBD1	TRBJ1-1	TGCGCCAGCAGCGGGACAGGGTTGAACACTGAAGCTTTCTTT	CASSGTGLNTEAFF
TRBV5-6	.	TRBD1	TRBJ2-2	TGTGCCAGCAGCACAGGGACAGGGAGGAACACCGGGGAGCTGTTTTTT	CASSTGTGRNTGELFF
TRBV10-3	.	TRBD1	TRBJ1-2	TGTGCCATCAGTGAGTGGACAGGAACGGGGTATGGCTACACCTTC	CAISEWTGTGYGYTF
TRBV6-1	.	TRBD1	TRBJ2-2	TGTGCCAGCAGTGAAATAGGACAGGGGAACACCGGGGAGCTGTTTTTT	CASSEIGQGNTGELFF
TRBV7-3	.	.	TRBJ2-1	TGTGCCAGCAGCTTAATCCCCAGCAATGAGCAGTTCTTC	CASSLIPSNEQFF
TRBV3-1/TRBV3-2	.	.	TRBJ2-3	TGTGCCAGCAGCCCGACTACCTCCCGAGATACGCAGTATTTT	CASSPTTSRDTQYF
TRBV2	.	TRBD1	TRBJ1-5	TGTGCCAGCAGGTCCCCAGGGGGAAGCAATCAGCCCCAGCATTTT	CASRSPGGSNQPQHF
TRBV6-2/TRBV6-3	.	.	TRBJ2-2	TGTGCCAGCAGTTACTCAGGGACTAACACCGGGGAGCTGTTTTTT	CASSYSGTNTGELFF
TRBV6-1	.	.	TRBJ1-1	TGTGCCAGCAGTGAGAGCCTTAGACAGGCTGAAGCTTTCTTT	CASSESLRQAEAFF
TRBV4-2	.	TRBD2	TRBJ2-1	TGTGCCAGCAGCCAACCGACTAGCGGGGAACTAGAGCAGTTCTTC	CASSQPTSGELEQFF
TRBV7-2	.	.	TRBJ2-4	TGTGCCAGCAGCTTACTAGAGTCGGGGAACATTCAGTACTTC	CASSLLESGNIQYF
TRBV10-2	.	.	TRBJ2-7	TGCGCCAGCAGTACATTCGCCTACGAGCAGTACTTC	CASSTFAYEQYF
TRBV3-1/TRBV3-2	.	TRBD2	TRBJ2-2	TGTGCCAGCAGCCCCGGGACTAGCGGGACCGGGGAGCTGTTTTTT	CASSPGTSGTGELFF
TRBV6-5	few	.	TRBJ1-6	TGTGCCAGCAGTTACACAGTGTCCAATTCACCCCTCCACTTT	CASSYTVSNSPLHF
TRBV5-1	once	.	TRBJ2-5	TGCGCCAGCAGCTTGATAGTTGGGGTAGAGACCCAGTACTTC	CASSLIVGVETQYF
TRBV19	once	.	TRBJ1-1	TGTGCCAGTAGTATACACAGGGTTGGAGTCCGGAACACTGAAGCTTTCTTT	CASSIHRVGVRNTEAFF
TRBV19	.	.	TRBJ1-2	TGTGCCAGTAGTATAGTACAGGAAATCTTCTATGGCTACACCTTC	CASSIVQEIFYGYTF
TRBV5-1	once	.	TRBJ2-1	TGCGCCAGCAGCAAGAATGAACAACTAGAGCCGAAGCAGTTCTTC	CASSKNEQLEPKQFF
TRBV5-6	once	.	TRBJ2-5	TGTGCCAGCAGCTTGGGGGTACAAGAGACCCAGTACTTC	CASSLGVQETQYF
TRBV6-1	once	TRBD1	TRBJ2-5	TGTGCCAGCAGTGAATCAGGAGGACAGGGTGGGGAGACCCAGTACTTC	CASSESGGQGGETQYF